This T cell receptor beta chain was sequenced for a study of blood T cell repertoires in COVID-19. TCRdb's table, derived via immunoSEQ multiplex PCR, lists solely in-frame clones and lacks some. The sample yields about 90,000 clones, approximately 92% seen once. Trimming removed 3 bases from V and 1 base from J; junction bases left unmatched: 4. The CDR3 extends over 15 amino acids. CDR1 DFQATT and CDR2 SNEGSKA come from the germline V gene (reference sequence). This clonotype originated in an older woman with active COVID-19. Sequencing used peripheral blood. The V gene is TRBV20-1, the J gene TRBJ1-3; TRBD1 matches at 9 bases. The CDR3 region has the DNA TGCAGTGCTAGTATACAGGGGGCTTCTGGAAACACCATATATTTT. Translated, it gives CSASIQGASGNTIYF.